The 5 T cell receptor beta chains in this list originate from one sample, sequenced in a study of glioma-infiltrating T cells. Using RNA template, CDR3s of TCR alpha and beta were amplified with iRepertoire arm-PCR. Each CDR3 protein is one row after TCRdb ran MiXCR on the multiplex PCR reads. Here the sample spans around 390,000 distinct CDR3 sequences, about two fifths being singletons. The sequencing sample was made of glioma tissue, nonneoplastic brain tissue, or PBMCs (not recorded which). The receptors were sampled from a human donor with low-grade glioma or glioblastoma, undergoing nonglioma brain surgery, or in good health (not recorded which).

Note on this clonotype: A read error may produce the germline difference seen at one junction end. The gene calls are TRBV20-1 and TRBJ1-1, with a tentative D call TRBD1 (5 bases). CDR3 length: 13 amino acids. CDR1 is DFQATT and CDR2 is SNEGSKA in the germline V gene (reference sequence). The CDR3 nucleotides are TGCAGTGCAATAGTCTGGGGGAACACTGAAGCTCTCTTT. Amino acids: CSAIVWGNTEALF.

Comments on this clonotype: One junction end disagrees with the germline gene, perhaps due to a read error. V is TRBV7-9 and J is TRBJ1-3; D remains ambiguous. This CDR3 has 15 amino acids. CDR1 and CDR2 from the germline V gene are SEHNR and FQNEAQ (reference sequence). In DNA form, the CDR3 reads TGTGCCAGCGGCTTTGGGGAACAGCTTGGAAACACCATATATTTT. It encodes CASGFGEQLGNTIYF.

The chain employs TRBV28 and TRBJ2-7; perhaps TRBD1 as D (6 bases). The germline gives CDR1 MDHEN, CDR2 SYDVKM. The CDR3 spans 15 residues. V gave up 7 bases and J gave up 0 bases, with 16 bases separating them. The CDR3 loop is CASTLRQESSYEQYF. Written as DNA, the CDR3 is TGTGCCAGCACCCTCAGACAGGAAAGCTCCTACGAGCAGTACTTC.

This clonotype has at least ten counts. The J gene is TRBJ2-7, the V gene TRBV24-1, with 10 bases lining up with TRBD2. CDR1 and CDR2 (germline): KGHDR, SFDVKD. The V gene end was trimmed by 3 bases and the J gene end by 5 bases; junction bases not matched to a gene: 6. The CDR3 runs to 15 residues. In DNA, the CDR3 is TGTGCCACCAGTGATCCAGCGGGAGGGTTGGACGAGCAGTACTTC. This codes for CATSDPAGGLDEQYF.

On this clonotype itself: The junction does not match germline at one end; this may be a read error. The CDR3: CASGPEGLAGSGELFF. DNA for the CDR3: TGCGCCAGCGGACCCGAGGGACTAGCGGGATCCGGGGAGCTGTTTTTT. This chain uses TRBV7-3 with TRBJ2-2; the match to TRBD2 covers 13 bases. This CDR3 comprises 16 residues. Germline CDR1 SGHTA, CDR2 FQGTGA.